Listed here is a single TCR beta chain. Its target is not known. This CDR3 has 14 residues. V lost 6 bases to trimming and J lost 0 bases, with 11 bases between them. CDR1 MNHEY and CDR2 SVGAGI come from the germline V gene. The source of the sample is a study of T cell responses to AZD1222 COVID-19 vaccine. Data came from immunoSEQ multiplex PCR; TCRdb stores just in-frame clones and leaves some out. The table has around 130,000 clones, 75% to 90% seen once; the top ten hold approximately 4.5%. Study-level findings and limits: Close to half of spike-specific TCRs reportedly recognize unmutated variant regions. Spike-specific TCRs gained breadth and depth after people received two AZD1222 doses. Of the AZD1222 recipients, only 5 to 7 were seropositive at baseline. There were repertoire samples only from the period after the peak T cell response.

Sequences were derived from peripheral blood, sampled on day 0 of AZD1222 vaccination. The sequence was obtained from an adult in good health. V is TRBV6-5 and J is TRBJ1-1; no reliable D call. The CDR3: CASRRDPMNTEAFF. The DNA for the CDR3 is TGTGCCAGCAGGCGGGATCCTATGAACACTGAAGCTTTCTTT.